Listed below are T cell receptor beta chains from one sample, sequenced in a study of CD4+ T cells in melanoma. The repertoire was sequenced with immunoSEQ multiplex PCR; TCRdb's copy has only in-frame clones and lacks some. The table has 9,500 to 10,000 clones, roughly two thirds seen once. Sample: cells from a culture (not recorded whether cultured in vitro). Receptor source: a human donor with melanoma. CDR3s include the opening cysteine and the closing phenylalanine or tryptophan. The D gene is left open where the match is weak. Not every row has a clone size; where given, it reads once, few, many or a size class.

j_call v_call d_call clone_size cdr3_aa cdr3_nt
TRBJ2-1 TRBV6-1 - once CASSEQKLVGSYNEQFF TGTGCCAGCAGTGAGCAAAAACTAGTGGGCTCCTACAATGAGCAGTTCTTC
TRBJ1-2 TRBV25-1 - - CASSFLANYGYTF TGTGCCAGCAGCTTTTTGGCTAACTATGGCTACACCTTC
TRBJ1-4 TRBV6-1 TRBD1 few CASSVRADRGGLGEKLFF TGTGCCAGCAGTGTCCGCGCAGACAGGGGCGGTTTAGGGGAAAAACTGTTTTTT
TRBJ2-1 TRBV19 - - CASSIRLRDTYNEQFF TGTGCCAGTAGTATTCGGCTAAGGGACACATACAATGAGCAGTTCTTC
TRBJ2-7 TRBV19 - - CASSGQTYEQYF TGTGCCAGTTCCGGACAGACCTACGAGCAGTACTTC
TRBJ2-7 TRBV6-1 TRBD2 - CASSGLAGWGEQYF TGTGCCAGCAGTGGACTAGCGGGGTGGGGCGAGCAGTACTTC
TRBJ2-5 TRBV5-1 - - CASSGGVQETQYF TGCGCCAGCAGCGGGGGTGTCCAAGAGACCCAGTACTTC
TRBJ2-7 TRBV11-2 - - CASSLEPGHEQYF TGTGCCAGCAGCTTAGAACCGGGCCACGAGCAGTACTTC
TRBJ2-7 TRBV12-2 - - CASRLGASPPYEQYF TGTGCAAGTCGCTTAGGGGCCAGCCCACCCTACGAGCAGTACTTC
TRBJ2-1 TRBV6-1 - - CASGGPGGRHNEQFF TGTGCCAGCGGGGGGCCAGGGGGGAGACACAATGAGCAGTTCTTC
TRBJ2-5 TRBV5-1 - - CASSKEEYQETQYF TGCGCCAGCAGCAAAGAGGAGTACCAAGAGACCCAGTACTTC
TRBJ2-6 TRBV9 - few CASSRQGGTSGANVLTF TGTGCCAGCAGTCGACAAGGGGGGACCTCTGGGGCCAACGTCCTGACTTTC
TRBJ1-5 TRBV10-2 - few CASGQQGRDQPQHF TGCGCCAGCGGCCAGCAGGGGAGGGATCAGCCCCAGCATTTT
TRBJ2-6 TRBV5-5 TRBD1 - CASSLVRGQGPNSGANVLTF TGTGCCAGCAGCTTGGTTAGGGGACAGGGACCAAACTCTGGGGCCAACGTCCTGACTTTC
TRBJ2-7 TRBV9 - few CASSVSAGPYEQYF TGTGCCAGCAGCGTATCAGCAGGGCCCTACGAGCAGTACTTC
TRBJ1-5 TRBV6-1 - few CASSGGTTLAQPQHF TGTGCCAGCAGTGGAGGGACAACCCTTGCTCAGCCCCAGCATTTT